This record concerns one T cell receptor beta chain sequence. The antigen remains unidentified. Building the TCR beta libraries relied on iRepertoire HTBI primers, and CDR3 regions underwent Arm-PCR. As handled by the study authors: Overall, samples carried around 68 TRBV and 13 to 15 TRBJ segments. TCRdb fed the multiplex PCR reads into MiXCR, producing one record per CDR3 protein. The V and J calls shown here were made by TCRdb, not taken from the authors' results. The table shows 310,000 or so distinct CDR3 sequences, with 15% to 20% occurring only once. Germline V CDR1 and CDR2: LGHNA, YNFKEQ. The CDR3 covers 17 residues. V lost 4 bases and J lost 5; bases outside the gene matches: 8. This entry comes from a study of regulatory T cells in long-lasting Graves disease. Study observations and caveats: Under persistent disease, TRBV28, TRBJ1-2 and TRBJ2-5 were used preferentially. Persistent patients shared more public clonotypes (about 2,600) than new patients (approximately 900).

The time point is: persistent/refractory GD, antithyroid drugs over 5 years with positive TRAb. PBMC RNA served as the TCR library source. Patients came from an endocrinology department in Xi'an, China. This clonotype originated in a female donor with Graves disease. The source material was peripheral blood mononuclear cells (PBMCs), sampled when the disease was refractory, from a patient treated with antithyroid drugs. The V and J genes are TRBV4-2 and TRBJ2-5, with 15 bases matching TRBD2. For the CDR3, the DNA is TGTGCCAGCAGCCTAGATAAAGGGACTAGCGGGAGGGAGACCCAGTACTTC. Amino acid sequence: CASSLDKGTSGRETQYF.